A selection of T cell receptor beta chains follows, all from one sample in a study of blood T cell repertoires in COVID-19. The data were produced by immunoSEQ multiplex PCR, yet TCRdb's version contains in-frame clones alone and is incomplete. The data show 110,000 to 150,000 clones, approximately 84% seen once. Input material: peripheral blood. The receptors stem from a human donor in a cohort sampled during active COVID-19. Each CDR3 is given with its conserved first and last residue. A D gene is named only where the DNA matches it firmly. For some rows the clone size is stated as once, few or many, or as a class when expanded; others skip it.

J gene: TRBJ1-2
D gene: .
V gene: TRBV30
clone size: .
CDR3 DNA: TGTGCCTGGACCCTGGGGCAGGATGGCTACACCTTC
CDR3 protein: CAWTLGQDGYTF

J gene: TRBJ2-3
D gene: TRBD1
V gene: TRBV5-1
clone size: .
CDR3 DNA: TGCGCCAGCAGCGTGGACAGGCTGCCAGATACGCAGTATTTT
CDR3 protein: CASSVDRLPDTQYF

J gene: TRBJ1-1
D gene: .
V gene: TRBV11-3
clone size: .
CDR3 DNA: TGTGCCAGCACCGCGAAGAACACTGAAGCTTTCTTT
CDR3 protein: CASTAKNTEAFF

J gene: TRBJ2-7
D gene: .
V gene: TRBV11-3
clone size: .
CDR3 DNA: TGTGCCAGCAGCTTAGTAGACTACGAGCAGTACTTC
CDR3 protein: CASSLVDYEQYF

J gene: TRBJ2-3
D gene: .
V gene: TRBV5-4
clone size: .
CDR3 DNA: TGTGCCAGCAGCCCCGGGGGGCGGGGGGATACGCAGTATTTT
CDR3 protein: CASSPGGRGDTQYF

J gene: TRBJ1-1
D gene: .
V gene: TRBV14
clone size: .
CDR3 DNA: TGTGCCAGCAGCCAAGACCCGGCTACTGTCGGGATGAACACTGAAGCTTTCTTT
CDR3 protein: CASSQDPATVGMNTEAFF

J gene: TRBJ2-5
D gene: .
V gene: TRBV11-3
clone size: .
CDR3 DNA: TGTGCCAGCAGCCGGGGGGAGACCCAGTACTTC
CDR3 protein: CASSRGETQYF

J gene: TRBJ2-3
D gene: .
V gene: TRBV5-8
clone size: .
CDR3 DNA: TGTGCCAGCAGCTGGGGACTCCTGAGGAACACAGATACGCAGTATTTT
CDR3 protein: CASSWGLLRNTDTQYF

J gene: TRBJ2-3
D gene: TRBD1
V gene: TRBV5-6
clone size: .
CDR3 DNA: TGTGCCAGCAGCCCGGGCCGGGACAGCCCAGATACGCAGTATTTT
CDR3 protein: CASSPGRDSPDTQYF

J gene: TRBJ1-3
D gene: .
V gene: TRBV6-5
clone size: medium-sized
CDR3 DNA: TGTGCCAGCACCCCTTACAGCGGCTCTGGAAACACCATATATTTT
CDR3 protein: CASTPYSGSGNTIYF

J gene: TRBJ1-1
D gene: .
V gene: TRBV19
clone size: .
CDR3 DNA: TGTGCCAGTTCCTATCGGGGGAACACTGAAGCTTTCTTT
CDR3 protein: CASSYRGNTEAFF

J gene: TRBJ1-4
D gene: .
V gene: TRBV7-2
clone size: .
CDR3 DNA: TGTGCCAGCAGCTTAGCTGGGGGAGGGGAAAAACTGTTTTTT
CDR3 protein: CASSLAGGGEKLFF

J gene: TRBJ1-5
D gene: TRBD1
V gene: TRBV10-3
clone size: .
CDR3 DNA: TGTGCCATCAGTGCGGACAGGGGAAATCAGCCCCAGCATTTT
CDR3 protein: CAISADRGNQPQHF

J gene: TRBJ2-1
D gene: .
V gene: TRBV19
clone size: once
CDR3 DNA: TGTGCCAGTAGTCCCGGGGGAAATGAGCAGTTCTTC
CDR3 protein: CASSPGGNEQFF

J gene: TRBJ1-1
D gene: .
V gene: TRBV18
clone size: few
CDR3 DNA: TGTGCCAGCTCACCGGGTGGGGGGAGCACTGAAGCTTTCTTT
CDR3 protein: CASSPGGGSTEAFF

J gene: TRBJ1-1
D gene: .
V gene: TRBV2
clone size: .
CDR3 DNA: TGTGCCAGCAGTGTGGACTGGAACACTGAAGCTTTCTTT
CDR3 protein: CASSVDWNTEAFF

J gene: TRBJ2-7
D gene: .
V gene: TRBV5-1
clone size: .
CDR3 DNA: TGCGCCAGCAGCTTGACATCCTACGAGCAGTACTTC
CDR3 protein: CASSLTSYEQYF

J gene: TRBJ2-1
D gene: TRBD1
V gene: TRBV24-1
clone size: .
CDR3 DNA: TGTGCCACCAGTGATTCGACAGGGGCGTCGTCCTACAATGAGCAGTTCTTC
CDR3 protein: CATSDSTGASSYNEQFF

J gene: TRBJ2-2
D gene: TRBD1
V gene: TRBV19
clone size: .
CDR3 DNA: TGTGCCAGTACCCCAGAGGCCGACAGGGTCCACACCGGGGAGCTGTTTTTT
CDR3 protein: CASTPEADRVHTGELFF

J gene: TRBJ2-1
D gene: TRBD2
V gene: TRBV5-1
clone size: .
CDR3 DNA: TGCGCCAGCAGCTTGTTGGGAGGGCAGCAGTTCTTC
CDR3 protein: CASSLLGGQQFF

J gene: TRBJ2-5
D gene: .
V gene: TRBV11-2
clone size: once
CDR3 DNA: TGTGCCAGCAGCTTAGAGAGACAAGAAAGGGAGACCCAGTACTTC
CDR3 protein: CASSLERQERETQYF

J gene: TRBJ2-1
D gene: .
V gene: TRBV6-2/TRBV6-3
clone size: .
CDR3 DNA: TGTGCCAGCAGTTATGGACTCAGCTCCTACAATGAGCAGTTCTTC
CDR3 protein: CASSYGLSSYNEQFF

J gene: TRBJ2-2
D gene: .
V gene: TRBV27
clone size: .
CDR3 DNA: TGTGCCAGCAGCCGCGGGCGCGGGGAGCTGTTTTTT
CDR3 protein: CASSRGRGELFF

J gene: TRBJ2-4
D gene: .
V gene: TRBV2
clone size: .
CDR3 DNA: TGTGCCAGCAGTAGCCCGGACAGTGCCAAAAACATTCAGTACTTC
CDR3 protein: CASSSPDSAKNIQYF

J gene: TRBJ2-1
D gene: .
V gene: TRBV9
clone size: once
CDR3 DNA: TGTGCCAGCAGCCCTTGGCCCCACGATGAGCAGTTCTTC
CDR3 protein: CASSPWPHDEQFF

J gene: TRBJ1-1
D gene: .
V gene: TRBV5-6
clone size: .
CDR3 DNA: TGTGCCAGCAGCTTGGTCCCGACAGTTAACACTGAAGCTTTCTTT
CDR3 protein: CASSLVPTVNTEAFF

J gene: TRBJ2-5
D gene: TRBD2
V gene: TRBV29-1
clone size: .
CDR3 DNA: TGCAGCGTTCTGTTCCAGCTGGGGACTACTACCCAAGAGACCCAGTACTTC
CDR3 protein: CSVLFQLGTTTQETQYF

J gene: TRBJ2-3
D gene: TRBD1
V gene: TRBV2
clone size: few
CDR3 DNA: TGTGCCAGCAGTAGGGACAGGGGTATCACAGATACGCAGTATTTT
CDR3 protein: CASSRDRGITDTQYF

J gene: TRBJ1-1
D gene: .
V gene: TRBV19
clone size: .
CDR3 DNA: TGTGCCAGTACCCTTCGAGGGAGGGTGCGGACTGAAGCTTTCTTT
CDR3 protein: CASTLRGRVRTEAFF

J gene: TRBJ2-3
D gene: .
V gene: TRBV7-2
clone size: .
CDR3 DNA: TGTGCCAGCAGCTCATACCAGGGGCTTAGCACAGATACGCAGTATTTT
CDR3 protein: CASSSYQGLSTDTQYF

J gene: TRBJ2-5
D gene: .
V gene: TRBV6-2/TRBV6-3
clone size: .
CDR3 DNA: TGTGCCAGCAGTTCCCTCAGGGGCCCTCAAGAGACCCAGTACTTC
CDR3 protein: CASSSLRGPQETQYF

J gene: TRBJ1-1
D gene: TRBD1
V gene: TRBV18
clone size: .
CDR3 DNA: TGTGCCAGCTCCCACGCAGCCTACAGGGGGCAATCGGGGACTGAAGCTTTCTTT
CDR3 protein: CASSHAAYRGQSGTEAFF

J gene: TRBJ1-2
D gene: TRBD1
V gene: TRBV19
clone size: .
CDR3 DNA: TGTGCCAGTAGTATTCGTACAGGGGGCATAATCAACTATGGCTACACCTTC
CDR3 protein: CASSIRTGGIINYGYTF

J gene: TRBJ2-2
D gene: TRBD2
V gene: TRBV5-1
clone size: .
CDR3 DNA: TGCGCCAGTAATACGGGACTAGCGGGCGAGCAGACCGGGGAGCTGTTTTTT
CDR3 protein: CASNTGLAGEQTGELFF

J gene: TRBJ2-3
D gene: .
V gene: TRBV7-2
clone size: .
CDR3 DNA: TGTGCCAGCAGCATCTATGACGGGGATACGCAGTATTTT
CDR3 protein: CASSIYDGDTQYF

J gene: TRBJ2-3
D gene: .
V gene: TRBV3-1/TRBV3-2
clone size: .
CDR3 DNA: TGTGCCAGCAGCCCCCCAGGGGCCGATACGCAGTATTTT
CDR3 protein: CASSPPGADTQYF

J gene: TRBJ1-1
D gene: .
V gene: TRBV5-3
clone size: few
CDR3 DNA: TGTGCCAGAAGCTTGGATCAGGGGAATACTGAAGCTTTCTTT
CDR3 protein: CARSLDQGNTEAFF

J gene: TRBJ1-1
D gene: .
V gene: TRBV18
clone size: .
CDR3 DNA: TGTGCCAGCTCACTGGACACGATGAACACTGAAGCTTTCTTT
CDR3 protein: CASSLDTMNTEAFF

J gene: TRBJ1-2
D gene: .
V gene: TRBV19
clone size: .
CDR3 DNA: TGTGCCAGTAGTATAGGAGGGAACTATGGCTACACCTTC
CDR3 protein: CASSIGGNYGYTF

J gene: TRBJ1-1
D gene: .
V gene: TRBV11-2
clone size: .
CDR3 DNA: TGTGCCAGCAGCTTAGATCGGCGGGGGAAAGCTTTCTTT
CDR3 protein: CASSLDRRGKAFF

J gene: TRBJ2-7
D gene: .
V gene: TRBV28
clone size: .
CDR3 DNA: TGTGCCAGCACGGGGACCCGGGCGGGATACGAGCAGTACTTC
CDR3 protein: CASTGTRAGYEQYF

J gene: TRBJ2-3
D gene: TRBD2
V gene: TRBV12-3/TRBV12-4
clone size: .
CDR3 DNA: TGTGCCAGTAGACTAGCGGGAATAGATACGCAGTATTTT
CDR3 protein: CASRLAGIDTQYF

J gene: TRBJ1-1
D gene: .
V gene: TRBV27
clone size: .
CDR3 DNA: TGTGCCAGCAGCCGCGGGGCCTACACTGAAGCTTTCTTT
CDR3 protein: CASSRGAYTEAFF

J gene: TRBJ2-1
D gene: TRBD2
V gene: TRBV11-2
clone size: once
CDR3 DNA: TGTGCCAGCAGCCTGGGACTAGCGGGACTTAATGAGCAGTTCTTC
CDR3 protein: CASSLGLAGLNEQFF

J gene: TRBJ2-3
D gene: .
V gene: TRBV2
clone size: once
CDR3 DNA: TGTGCCAGCAGTGGCCGACAGCTTTACACAGATACGCAGTATTTT
CDR3 protein: CASSGRQLYTDTQYF

J gene: TRBJ2-1
D gene: TRBD2
V gene: TRBV19
clone size: .
CDR3 DNA: TGTGCCAGTAAAACTAGCGGGGGGGCGCACAATGAGCAGTTCTTC
CDR3 protein: CASKTSGGAHNEQFF

J gene: TRBJ2-5
D gene: TRBD2
V gene: TRBV7-9
clone size: .
CDR3 DNA: TGTGCCAGCAGTTTTAGCGGGGGTGCCAGGGAGACCCAGTACTTC
CDR3 protein: CASSFSGGARETQYF

J gene: TRBJ2-5
D gene: TRBD2
V gene: TRBV11-2
clone size: .
CDR3 DNA: TGTGCCAGCAGCCGCGGGGGGCTCGGGGAGACCCAGTACTTC
CDR3 protein: CASSRGGLGETQYF

J gene: TRBJ1-1
D gene: .
V gene: TRBV5-5
clone size: once
CDR3 DNA: TGTGCCAGCAGCTCGGACATCGGCACTGAAGCTTTCTTT
CDR3 protein: CASSSDIGTEAFF

J gene: TRBJ2-3
D gene: TRBD2
V gene: TRBV24-1
clone size: .
CDR3 DNA: TGTGCCACCAGTGATAGCGGGAGAATAACAGATACGCAGTATTTT
CDR3 protein: CATSDSGRITDTQYF

J gene: TRBJ1-3
D gene: .
V gene: TRBV13
clone size: once
CDR3 DNA: TGTGCCAGCAGCTTAGGCCTGTTCTCGAGCTCTGGAAACACCATATATTTT
CDR3 protein: CASSLGLFSSSGNTIYF

J gene: TRBJ1-4
D gene: TRBD1
V gene: TRBV28
clone size: .
CDR3 DNA: TGTGCCAGCAGTTCCACAGGGGGCGTGGCTGAAAAACTGTTTTTT
CDR3 protein: CASSSTGGVAEKLFF

J gene: TRBJ1-2
D gene: .
V gene: TRBV5-4
clone size: .
CDR3 DNA: TGTGCCAGCAGCTTGGCTGCAGGGAAGAGTGGCTACACCTTC
CDR3 protein: CASSLAAGKSGYTF

J gene: TRBJ1-1
D gene: .
V gene: TRBV6-4
clone size: .
CDR3 DNA: TGTGCCAGCAGTCCCGTGGGGGGTTCTGAAGCTTTCTTT
CDR3 protein: CASSPVGGSEAFF

J gene: TRBJ2-2
D gene: TRBD2
V gene: TRBV10-3
clone size: .
CDR3 DNA: TGTGCCATCAGAATAGCGGGGGACACCGGGGAGCTGTTTTTT
CDR3 protein: CAIRIAGDTGELFF

J gene: TRBJ2-7
D gene: .
V gene: TRBV3-1/TRBV3-2
clone size: few
CDR3 DNA: TGTGCCAGCAGCCAAGGGGCCTCTAGCGCTTACGAGCAGTACTTC
CDR3 protein: CASSQGASSAYEQYF

J gene: TRBJ2-5
D gene: .
V gene: TRBV5-1
clone size: .
CDR3 DNA: TGCGCCAGCAGCTTGTACCAGATCCAAGAGACCCAGTACTTC
CDR3 protein: CASSLYQIQETQYF

J gene: TRBJ2-1
D gene: .
V gene: TRBV7-9
clone size: .
CDR3 DNA: TGTGCCAGCAGCACTTATAGAGGGAAGGGACTCAATGAGCAGTTCTTC
CDR3 protein: CASSTYRGKGLNEQFF